This T cell receptor beta chain was sequenced during a study of CD8 T cells in ankylosing spondylitis. Germline V gene lookup returns CDR1 DFQATT and CDR2 SNEGSKA (reference sequence). CDR3 length: 15 residues. J was trimmed by 4 bases and V by 6 bases; bases with no gene match: 12. This clonotype was recorded a few times. It was by quantitative 5'-RACE with molecular barcodes that TCR beta libraries were made. TCRdb re-called the 5' RACE reads through MiXCR, storing one row per CDR3 protein. The sample shows a few hundred thousand distinct CDR3 sequences, 20% of them seen only once. The TCR originated in a female donor with ankylosing spondylitis or in good health (not recorded which). The source material was blood, either unsorted or a sorted T cell fraction (not recorded which). The chain couples TRBV20-1 to TRBJ2-5, with 9 bases that match TRBD2. Here the CDR3 reads CSALLWGSGRETQYF. DNA of the CDR3: TGCAGTGCCCTCCTGTGGGGTAGCGGGAGAGAGACCCAGTACTTC.